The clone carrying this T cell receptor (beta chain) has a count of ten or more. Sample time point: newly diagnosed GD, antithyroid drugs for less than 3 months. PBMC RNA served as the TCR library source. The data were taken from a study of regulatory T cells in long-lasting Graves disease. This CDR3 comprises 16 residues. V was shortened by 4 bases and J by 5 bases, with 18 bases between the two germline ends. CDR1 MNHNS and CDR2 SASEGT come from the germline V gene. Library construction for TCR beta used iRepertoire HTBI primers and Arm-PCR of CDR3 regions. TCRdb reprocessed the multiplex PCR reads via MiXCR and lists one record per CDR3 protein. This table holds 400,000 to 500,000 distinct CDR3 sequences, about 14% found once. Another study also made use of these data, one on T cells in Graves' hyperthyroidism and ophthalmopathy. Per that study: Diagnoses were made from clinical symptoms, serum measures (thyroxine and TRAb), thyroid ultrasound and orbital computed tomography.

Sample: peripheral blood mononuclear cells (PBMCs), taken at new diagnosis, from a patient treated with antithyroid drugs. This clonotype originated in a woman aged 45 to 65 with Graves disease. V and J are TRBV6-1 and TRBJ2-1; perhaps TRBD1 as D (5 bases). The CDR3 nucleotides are TGTGCCAGCAGTGGGGTGGGGCACACGATAGACAATGAGCAGTTCTTC. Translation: CASSGVGHTIDNEQFF.